This TCR beta chain originates from a study of blood T cell repertoires in COVID-19. The trim removed 5 bases at V and 8 bases at J, leaving 7 bases unmatched. Germline V gene sequence: CDR1 SGDLS, CDR2 YYNGEE. The CDR3 covers 14 residues. Cohort 3 donors counted as recovered after two negative PCRs, clearance, or resolved symptoms. Produced via immunoSEQ multiplex PCR; TCRdb's table is partial and in-frame only. The sample comprises under 300,000 clones, 75% to 90% of which are singletons, and roughly 9% rests with the top ten. The chain uses TRBV9 and TRBJ2-1, with 10 bases that match TRBD1. This TCR came from a man aged 35 to 55 who had recovered from COVID-19. Sequenced material: PBMCs or T cells enriched from blood (not recorded which). The CDR3 spells CASRSPGTGDEQFF. As DNA, the CDR3 is TGTGCCAGCAGATCGCCCGGGACAGGGGATGAGCAGTTCTTC. Full variable domain (remainder filled in from reference TRBV9 and TRBJ2-1): DSGVTQTPKHLITATGQRVTLRCSPRSGDLSVYWYQQSLDQGLQFLIQYYNGEERAKGNILERFSAQQFPDLHSELNLSSLELGDSALYFCASRSPGTGDEQFFGPGTRLTVL.